Presented here are 4 T cell receptor beta chains from one specimen sequenced in a study of beta chain features in type 1 diabetes. Reverse transcribing all isolated RNA meant expressed TCRB transcripts were sequenced. Sequenced by immunoSEQ multiplex PCR; TCRdb stores in-frame clones only, minus some. The sample includes about 160,000 clones, less than 9.5% of them seen just once. No cognate antigen is known for these TCRs. Points from the study as a whole: Type 1 diabetes patients had TCRB CDR3s that were shorter (moderately but significantly so) in all four CD4+ subsets.

Input material: central memory CD4+ T cells from blood. Every receptor here comes from a woman aged 40 to 49 with type 1 diabetes.

The V call is TRBV4-1, the J call TRBJ2-3; D perhaps matches TRBD2 (7 bases). The CDR3 extends over 18 amino acids. In germline, CDR1 is MGHRA, CDR2 YSYEKL. V was pared by 2 bases and J by 3 bases, with 21 bases between. As DNA, the CDR3 is TGCGCCAGCAGCCAACCCCGATCAGGGGCTAGCGGAACAGATACGCAGTATTTT. This encodes CASSQPRSGASGTDTQYF.

The J gene is TRBJ1-1, the V gene TRBV9; D unresolved. This CDR3 contains 14 residues. V dropped 0 bases and J dropped 5 bases, with 11 bases sitting between them. CDR1 and CDR2 from the germline V gene are SGDLS and YYNGEE. The CDR3 sequence is CASSVVGESTEAFF. Here the CDR3 DNA reads TGTGCCAGCAGCGTAGTAGGAGAGTCGACTGAAGCTTTCTTT.

The V and J genes are TRBV4-2 and TRBJ2-1; 8 bases map to TRBD2. From germline, CDR1 is LGHNA and CDR2 YNFKEQ. The CDR3 has 14 amino acids. With V trimmed by 4 bases and J by 12 bases, 11 bases remained unmatched. CDR3 loop: CASSPSTSGGWQFF. CDR3 DNA sequence: TGTGCCAGCAGCCCCTCAACCAGCGGGGGATGGCAGTTCTTC.

This clone was seen more than once but under ten times. The rearrangement uses TRBV7-2 and TRBJ2-5, with 14 bases fitting TRBD2. Germline loops: CDR1 SGHTA, CDR2 FQGNSA. The CDR3 length is 16 residues. V lost 5 bases to trimming and J lost 7 bases; unmatched junction nucleotides: 9. In nucleotides, the CDR3 is TGTGCCAGCAGCCTAGGACTAGCGGGAGGCCAGGGGACCCAGTACTTC. This encodes CASSLGLAGGQGTQYF.